The 15 T cell receptor beta chains below come from one sample, sequenced in a study of OX40 agonist ivuxolimab in advanced cancers. Assay used: immunoSEQ multiplex PCR; TCRdb lists only in-frame clones, some missing. The sample gives some 99,000 clones, about nine tenths of which show up once; around 1.6% is in the top ten. Source: CD4+ or CD8+ T cells sorted from blood, taken in a trial of the OX40 agonist ivuxolimab. Source of these receptors: an adult with an advanced solid tumor such as melanoma, head and neck, liver or kidney cancer.

Only one count was recorded for this clone. The rearrangement links TRBV7-8 to TRBJ1-1; D is undetermined. CDR3 length equals 16 residues. V was pared by 4 bases and J by 5 bases, with 20 bases between. The germline gives CDR1 SGHVS, CDR2 FQNEAQ. CDR3 bases: TGTGCCAGCAGCTCAAGAAGGGTTCGCGGGGTAACTGAAGCTTTCTTT. Amino acid sequence: CASSSRRVRGVTEAFF.

This clone has a handful of counts. The CDR3 sequence is CASTGRGHEQYF. CDR3 coding DNA: TGTGCCAGCACTGGCAGGGGCCACGAGCAGTACTTC. V and J are TRBV28 and TRBJ2-7; a possible D gene is TRBD1 (6 bases). The CDR3 is made up of 12 amino acids. The V gene lost 7 bases and the J gene lost 5 bases, with 12 bases spanning the gap. Germline V gene data show CDR1 as MDHEN and CDR2 as SYDVKM. Full variable domain (missing parts from reference TRBV28 and TRBJ2-7): DVKVTQSSRYLVKRTGEKVFLECVQDMDHENMFWYRQDPGLGLRLIYFSYDVKMKEKGDIPEGYSVSREKKERFSLILESASTNQTSMYLCASTGRGHEQYFGPGTRLTVT.

This rearrangement joins TRBV9 to TRBJ2-3; 10 nucleotides agree with TRBD2. This CDR3 has 17 amino acids. CDR1 is SGDLS and CDR2 is YYNGEE in the germline V gene. V lost 2 bases, J lost 1 base, and 7 bases stayed unmatched. The CDR3 DNA follows: TGTGCCAGCAGCGTCCCTCAAAGCGGGAGGGGCACAGATACGCAGTATTTT. Its protein product is CASSVPQSGRGTDTQYF.

The chain couples TRBV12-2 to TRBJ1-4. TRBV12-2 is deemed a pseudogene. This CDR3 has 16 amino acids. Here the CDR3 DNA reads TGTGCAAGTCGCGCCGGGGTATCGTCCACTAATGAAAAACTGTTTTTT. It yields the protein CASRAGVSSTNEKLFF.

This chain uses TRBV9 with TRBJ1-5, with 7 bases matching TRBD1. Germline V CDR1 and CDR2: SGDLS, YYNGEE. The CDR3 contains 13 residues. J lost 4 bases, V lost 7 bases, and 5 bases had no gene match. The CDR3 DNA sequence: TGTGCCAGCGGCAGGACAGGAAATCAGCCCCAGCATTTT. Its protein product is CASGRTGNQPQHF.

The chain joins TRBV7-2 to TRBJ2-1, with D possibly called TRBD1 or TRBD2 (6 bases each). This CDR3 is built from 16 residues. V lost 5 bases and J lost 9, with 23 bases in between. CDR1 and CDR2 (germline): SGHTA, FQGNSA. The DNA for the CDR3 is TGTGCCAGCAGCCCCTGGGGGGCTAGCGAAGGTGGTGAGCAGTTCTTC. Amino acid sequence: CASSPWGASEGGEQFF.

The rearrangement uses TRBV5-4 and TRBJ2-3; TRBD2 is a possible D gene (5 bases). Germline CDR1 is SGHNT and CDR2 is YYREEE (reference sequence). CDR3 length: 14 residues. Trimming pared 2 bases from V and 5 bases from J, leaving 12 bases between. The CDR3: CASSFGSGGDTQYF. The CDR3 DNA reads TGTGCCAGCAGCTTCGGATCCGGAGGAGATACGCAGTATTTT.

The chain combines TRBV14 with TRBJ2-1; D not certain. V gave up 5 bases and J gave up 2 bases, with 16 bases separating them. This CDR3 comprises 16 residues. The germline CDR1 and CDR2 sequences are SGHDN and FVKESK. CDR3 in amino acids: CASSGRYVRTYNEQFF. CDR3 nucleotides: TGTGCCAGCAGCGGAAGGTACGTACGGACCTACAATGAGCAGTTCTTC.

V gene TRBV6-1 combines with J gene TRBJ2-3; D might be TRBD2 (7 bases). CDR3 size: 13 residues. Germline CDR1 and CDR2: MNHNS and SASEGT. Deletions cut 8 bases from V and 4 bases from J, with 13 bases between. The DNA of the CDR3 is TGTGCCAGCGCGCAAGGGGGGGCAGATACGCAGTATTTT. This gives the protein CASAQGGADTQYF.

The chain combines TRBV29-1 with TRBJ2-7; D remains ambiguous. This CDR3 comprises 13 residues. Germline V gene data show CDR1 as SQVTM and CDR2 as ANQGSEA. The V end was cut by 4 bases, the J end by 1 base, with 11 bases between. CDR3 residues: CSVVPSRSYEQYF. The CDR3 DNA reads TGCAGCGTTGTTCCCAGTAGGTCCTACGAGCAGTACTTC.

The chain links TRBV6-5 to TRBJ1-3; D might be TRBD1 (5 bases). This CDR3 contains 15 residues. Trimming removed 4 bases at V and 2 bases at J, with 12 bases between. The germline gives CDR1 MNHEY, CDR2 SVGAGI. This CDR3 reads CASSSQGFPGNTIYF. The CDR3, as DNA: TGTGCCAGCAGTTCCCAGGGTTTTCCTGGAAACACCATATATTTT.

This clone was detected once. The V gene is TRBV19, the J gene TRBJ2-7; possibly TRBD1 for D (6 bases). The CDR3 covers 14 residues. Trimming removed 3 bases at V and 2 bases at J, with 11 bases between. The germline CDR1 and CDR2 sequences are LNHDA and SQIVND (reference sequence). CDR3 residues: CASSIQGIAYEQYF. Written as DNA, the CDR3 is TGTGCCAGTAGTATCCAGGGGATTGCCTACGAGCAGTACTTC.

The CDR3 DNA is TGTGCCAGCAGCGGGGGACTAGCGGGAGGGACAAGCACAGATACGCAGTATTTT. This sequence encodes CASSGGLAGGTSTDTQYF. The V gene is TRBV9, the J gene TRBJ2-3; 16 nucleotides line up with TRBD2. Germline CDR1 is SGDLS and CDR2 is YYNGEE. Losses at the gene ends were 3 bases for V and 0 bases for J; bases not matched to a gene: 4. The CDR3 extends over 18 amino acids.

V is TRBV5-1 and J is TRBJ2-1, with D possibly TRBD1 on 5 matching bases. Trimming took 0 bases from V and 6 from J, leaving 10 bases between them. The CDR3 has 14 amino acids. CDR1 is SGHRS, CDR2 YFSETQ, per germline. In DNA, the CDR3 is TGCGCCAGCAGCTTGGCCACAGGATCCAATGAGCAGTTCTTC. It yields the protein CASSLATGSNEQFF.

The chain has TRBV19 and TRBJ2-1; 8 bases align to TRBD2. The trim removed 7 bases at V and 3 bases at J, leaving 11 bases unmatched. The V gene's germline CDR1 is LNHDA and CDR2 SQIVND (reference sequence). CDR3 size: 16 residues. Here the CDR3 DNA reads TGTGCCAGTAATCGACGCGGGGGGCAGAACTACAATGAGCAGTTCTTC. As protein: CASNRRGGQNYNEQFF. The full variable domain, with the rest looked up from reference TRBV19 and TRBJ2-1, is DGGITQSPKYLFRKEGQNVTLSCEQNLNHDAMYWYRQDPGQGLRLIYYSQIVNDFQKGDIAEGYSVSREKKESFPLTVTSAQKNPTAFYLCASNRRGGQNYNEQFFGPGTRLTVL.